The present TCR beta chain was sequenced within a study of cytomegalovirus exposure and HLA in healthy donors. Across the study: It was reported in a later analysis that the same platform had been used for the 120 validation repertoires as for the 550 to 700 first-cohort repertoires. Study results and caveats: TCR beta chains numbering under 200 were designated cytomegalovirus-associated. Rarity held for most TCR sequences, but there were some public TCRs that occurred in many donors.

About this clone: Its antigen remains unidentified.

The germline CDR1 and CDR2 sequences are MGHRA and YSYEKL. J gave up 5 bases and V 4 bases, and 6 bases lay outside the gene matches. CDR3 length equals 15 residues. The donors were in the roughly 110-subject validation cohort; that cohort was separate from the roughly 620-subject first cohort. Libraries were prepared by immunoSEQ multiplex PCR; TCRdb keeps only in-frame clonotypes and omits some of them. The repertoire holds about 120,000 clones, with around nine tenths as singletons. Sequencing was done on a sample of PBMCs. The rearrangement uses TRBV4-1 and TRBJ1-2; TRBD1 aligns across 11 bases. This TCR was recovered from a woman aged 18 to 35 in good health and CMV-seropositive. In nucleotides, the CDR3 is TGCGCCAGCAGCCCAGGACAGGGGGCGAGGTATGGCTACACCTTC. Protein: CASSPGQGARYGYTF.